The rows below give T cell receptor beta chains drawn from one sample of a study of shared clonotypes between healthy human individuals. The method was immunoSEQ multiplex PCR; TCRdb's version includes in-frame clones alone and lacks a portion of them. The sample contains roughly 2.2 million clones, roughly 90% of which appear only once. Material: naive CD4+ T cells from PBMCs. These receptors all stem from a man younger than 35 in good health. Some clones in this sample may be carry-over from other donors' samples. The CDR3 runs from the conserved cysteine through the conserved F or W. Each record gives: D gene, clone size, J gene, V gene, CDR3 protein, CDR3 DNA. D genes are given only for firm matches. A row's size may be missing; if present it is once, few, many or a size class.

TRBD1,NA,TRBJ1-2,TRBV18,CASSLDRQAGYTF,TGTGCCAGCTCACTGGACAGGCAAGCTGGCTACACCTTC
NA,once,TRBJ2-7,TRBV27,CASSLRKSYEQYF,TGTGCCAGCAGTTTGAGGAAATCCTACGAGCAGTACTTC
NA,NA,TRBJ2-5,TRBV20-1,CSARVQETQYF,TGCAGTGCTAGAGTACAAGAGACCCAGTACTTC
NA,once,TRBJ1-1,TRBV7-8,CASSLVGGLNTEAFF,TGTGCCAGCAGCTTAGTCGGGGGGCTGAACACTGAAGCTTTCTTT
NA,NA,TRBJ1-1,TRBV11-2,CASSLDQVAFF,TGTGCCAGCAGCTTAGATCAGGTAGCTTTCTTT
NA,NA,TRBJ1-1,TRBV7-9,CASSQPLSLGGPEAFF,TGTGCCAGCAGCCAACCCTTATCCCTGGGAGGCCCTGAAGCTTTCTTT
TRBD2,NA,TRBJ2-3,TRBV28,CASTTSGRDTQYF,TGTGCCAGCACGACTAGCGGGAGGGATACGCAGTATTTT
NA,once,TRBJ1-4,TRBV28,CASSTSGTEKLFF,TGTGCCAGCAGTACATCCGGGACCGAAAAACTGTTTTTT
TRBD1,once,TRBJ2-7,TRBV7-2,CASSFVWTGGAYEQYF,TGTGCCAGCAGCTTTGTATGGACAGGGGGGGCCTACGAGCAGTACTTC
TRBD1,NA,TRBJ2-7,TRBV14,CASSRRLDRTYEQYF,TGTGCCAGCAGCCGAAGACTGGACAGGACCTACGAGCAGTACTTC
NA,NA,TRBJ2-5,TRBV29-1,CSVLTVGTQETQYF,TGCAGCGTTTTAACGGTGGGCACCCAAGAGACCCAGTACTTC
TRBD1,NA,TRBJ1-1,TRBV7-9,CASSLVQGAGTEAFF,TGTGCCAGCAGCTTAGTTCAGGGGGCAGGCACTGAAGCTTTCTTT
TRBD2,NA,TRBJ2-5,TRBV5-4,CASSYKRGRETQYF,TGTGCCAGCAGCTACAAGCGGGGAAGGGAGACCCAGTACTTC
TRBD1,NA,TRBJ2-3,TRBV10-3,CAINSRRGSDREGTDTQYF,TGTGCCATCAATAGCCGGAGGGGGTCGGACAGGGAAGGCACAGATACGCAGTATTTT
TRBD1,NA,TRBJ2-1,TRBV9,CASSVGQGRNEQFF,TGTGCCAGCAGCGTAGGACAGGGACGCAATGAGCAGTTCTTC
TRBD1,NA,TRBJ2-7,TRBV29-1,CSAGRTGAEQYF,TGCAGCGCCGGGAGGACAGGGGCCGAGCAGTACTTC
TRBD1,NA,TRBJ2-7,TRBV10-3,CAISGGTGGLSYEQYF,TGTGCCATCAGTGGAGGGACAGGGGGGCTCTCCTACGAGCAGTACTTC
NA,few,TRBJ1-1,TRBV10-3,CAISPQAREAFF,TGTGCCATCAGTCCACAGGCTCGGGAAGCTTTCTTT
TRBD1,once,TRBJ1-2,TRBV19,CASSMRGHDGYTF,TGTGCCAGTAGTATGAGGGGGCACGATGGCTACACCTTC
TRBD1,NA,TRBJ2-7,TRBV7-9,CASSLQTGVYEQYF,TGTGCCAGCAGCTTACAGACAGGGGTCTACGAGCAGTACTTC
TRBD2,NA,TRBJ2-3,TRBV7-3,CASSPGLSTDTQYF,TGTGCCAGCAGCCCGGGACTAAGCACAGATACGCAGTATTTT
TRBD2,NA,TRBJ2-5,TRBV4-2,CASSQDALAGGYQETQYF,TGTGCCAGCAGCCAAGATGCACTAGCGGGAGGGTACCAAGAGACCCAGTACTTC
NA,few,TRBJ1-1,TRBV30,CAWTGVRTEAFF,TGTGCCTGGACAGGGGTGAGGACTGAAGCTTTCTTT
NA,NA,TRBJ2-1,TRBV18,CASSPPTTGPGQFF,TGTGCCAGCTCACCGCCGACAACGGGACCCGGTCAGTTCTTC
NA,NA,TRBJ1-6,TRBV28,CASSWQQSYNSPLHF,TGTGCCAGCAGTTGGCAGCAGTCCTATAATTCACCCCTCCACTTT
NA,NA,TRBJ1-5,TRBV28,CASSLRIGTLNQPQHF,TGTGCCAGCAGTTTGAGGATCGGGACCTTAAATCAGCCCCAGCATTTT
TRBD1,NA,TRBJ2-7,TRBV9,CASSGTGTSYEQYF,TGTGCCAGCAGCGGGACAGGCACCTCCTACGAGCAGTACTTC
TRBD1,NA,TRBJ1-1,TRBV18,CASSLGTGQAATEAFF,TGTGCCAGCTCACTAGGGACAGGGCAGGCGGCCACTGAAGCTTTCTTT
NA,NA,TRBJ2-5,TRBV5-1,CASSLQVTGETQYF,TGCGCCAGCAGCTTACAGGTGACCGGGGAGACCCAGTACTTC
NA,few,TRBJ1-2,TRBV2,CASSAEGGYTF,TGTGCCAGCAGTGCCGAAGGGGGCTACACCTTC
NA,NA,TRBJ2-3,TRBV4-1,CASSQGPQLLPDTQYF,TGCGCCAGCAGCCAAGGCCCCCAACTGCTCCCGGATACGCAGTATTTT
NA,NA,TRBJ2-3,TRBV5-1,CASGYQDTQYF,TGCGCCAGCGGATATCAAGATACGCAGTATTTT